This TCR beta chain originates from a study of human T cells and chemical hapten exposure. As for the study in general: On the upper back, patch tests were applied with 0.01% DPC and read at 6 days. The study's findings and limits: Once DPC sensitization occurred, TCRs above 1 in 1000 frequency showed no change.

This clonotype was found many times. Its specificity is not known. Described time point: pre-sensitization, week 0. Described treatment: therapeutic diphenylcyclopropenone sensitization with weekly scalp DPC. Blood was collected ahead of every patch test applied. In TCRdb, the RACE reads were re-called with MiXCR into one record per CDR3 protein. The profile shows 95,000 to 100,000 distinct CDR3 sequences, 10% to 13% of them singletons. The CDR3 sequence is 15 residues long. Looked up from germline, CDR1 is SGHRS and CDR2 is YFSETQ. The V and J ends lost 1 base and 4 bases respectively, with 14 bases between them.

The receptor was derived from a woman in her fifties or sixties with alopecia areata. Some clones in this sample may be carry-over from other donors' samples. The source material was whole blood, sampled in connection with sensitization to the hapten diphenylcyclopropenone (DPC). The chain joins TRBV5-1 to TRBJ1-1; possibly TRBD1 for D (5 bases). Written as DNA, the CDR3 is TGCGCCAGCAGCTTGCTGGGAGCCGGGGGCACTGAAGCTTTCTTT. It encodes CASSLLGAGGTEAFF.